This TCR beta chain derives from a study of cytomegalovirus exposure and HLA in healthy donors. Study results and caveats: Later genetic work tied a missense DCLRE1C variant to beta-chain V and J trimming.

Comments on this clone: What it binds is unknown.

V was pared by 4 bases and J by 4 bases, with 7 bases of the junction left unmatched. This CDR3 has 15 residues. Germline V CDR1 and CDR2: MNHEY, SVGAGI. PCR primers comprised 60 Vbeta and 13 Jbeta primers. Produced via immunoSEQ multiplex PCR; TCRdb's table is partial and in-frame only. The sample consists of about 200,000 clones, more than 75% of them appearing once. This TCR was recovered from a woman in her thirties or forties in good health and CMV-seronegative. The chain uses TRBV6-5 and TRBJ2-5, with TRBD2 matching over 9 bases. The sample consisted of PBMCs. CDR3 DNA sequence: TGTGCCAGCAGTTTGGGAACACTAGCGGGAGAGACCCAGTACTTC. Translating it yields CASSLGTLAGETQYF.